What follows are 23 T cell receptor beta chains derived from one specimen sequenced in a study of graft-versus-host responses after intestinal transplantation. Graft tissue was processed to release intraepithelial and lamina propria lymphocytes. Method: immunoSEQ multiplex PCR; TCRdb's copy keeps in-frame clones and lacks some. Of about 17,000 clones listed, roughly 80% are singletons. Sample: ileum tissue, taken roughly 460 days after intestinal transplant. Receptor source: a human patient who received an intestinal transplant, so some T cells may come from the graft donor.

V is TRBV13 and J is TRBJ2-5, with 8 nucleotides matching TRBD1. The germline V gene has CDR1 PRHDT and CDR2 FYEKMQ (reference sequence). The CDR3 has 15 residues. Trimming took 4 bases from V and 4 from J; bases not matched to a gene: 8. CDR3 nucleotide sequence: TGTGCCAGCAGCTCGGGTGTTGGGACAGGAGAGACCCAGTACTTC. Protein product: CASSSGVGTGETQYF.

This clone was recorded once. The chain links TRBV11-2 to TRBJ2-2; D possibly corresponds to TRBD1 (5 bases). V shed 3 bases and J shed 0 bases, with 8 bases lying between them. Germline-derived CDR1 and CDR2 are SGHAT and FQNNGV. CDR3 length: 15 amino acids. The DNA of the CDR3 is TGTGCCAGCAGCTTTCAGGGATCGAACACCGGGGAGCTGTTTTTT. Its protein product is CASSFQGSNTGELFF.

The gene calls are TRBV5-5 and TRBJ2-7; TRBD1 or TRBD2 may be the D gene (5 bases each). V lost 0 bases and J lost 2, with 12 bases in between. The CDR3 totals 15 residues. The germline gives CDR1 SGHKS, CDR2 YYEKEE (reference sequence). CDR3 sequence (DNA): TGTGCCAGCAGCTTGGACGCAGGGACCACCTACGAGCAGTACTTC. It translates to CASSLDAGTTYEQYF.

This clone was detected only once. The chain employs TRBV27 and TRBJ2-1; perhaps TRBD1 as D (5 bases). Germline V gives CDR1 MNHEY, CDR2 SMNVEV (reference sequence). With 5 bases removed from V and 2 bases from J, the gap between germline ends came to 10 bases. This CDR3 is 14 amino acids long. The CDR3 DNA sequence: TGTGCCAGCAGTACTCCAGGGCCCTACAATGAGCAGTTCTTC. Its translation: CASSTPGPYNEQFF.

CDR3 DNA: TGTGCCAGCACCCTGGGGCGAGCGGGGAGTTCCGAGCAGTACTTC. Its translation: CASTLGRAGSSEQYF. J is TRBJ2-7 and V is TRBV14, with 7 positions matching TRBD2. The CDR3 spans 15 residues. Trimming at V came to 7 bases and at J to 6 bases, leaving 15 bases not matched to a gene. Germline CDR1 SGHDN, CDR2 FVKESK.

In the case of this clone: An end of the junction does not agree with germline; a read error may underlie this. The chain carries TRBV7-7 and TRBJ1-6; D gene ambiguous. The CDR3 is made up of 14 amino acids. Germline CDR1 SSHAT, CDR2 FNYEAQ (reference sequence). CDR3 region: CASSPGRDNSPLHF. CDR3 coding DNA: TGTGCTAGCAGCCCCGGACGGGATAATTCACCCCTCCACTTT.

The chain is built from TRBV6-5 and TRBJ2-5; either TRBD1 or TRBD2 may supply D (5 bases each). The germline V and J ends were trimmed by 0 bases and 1 base, with 12 bases remaining between them. Germline V gives CDR1 MNHEY, CDR2 SVGAGI. This CDR3 spans 16 amino acids. DNA for the CDR3: TGTGCCAGCAGTTACTCTGGGGGAGACGTCCAAGAGACCCAGTACTTC. Amino acid sequence: CASSYSGGDVQETQYF.

The chain uses TRBV25-1 and TRBJ2-2, with 9 bases identical to TRBD2. V trimming: 7 bases; J trimming: 5 bases; junction bases outside the gene matches: 5. Germline CDR1 and CDR2: MGHDK and SYGVNS. CDR3 length equals 14 residues. DNA of the CDR3: TGTGCCAGCAATAGCGGGAGTCGTACCGGGGAGCTGTTTTTT. Its translation is CASNSGSRTGELFF.

This clone was detected only a few times. The J gene is TRBJ1-1, the V gene TRBV2; 7 nucleotides agree with TRBD1. The germline gives CDR1 SNHLY, CDR2 FYNNEI. The CDR3 is 16 residues long. V lost 8 bases to trimming and J lost 6 bases; unmatched junction nucleotides: 18. This CDR3 is CASLEDSRQGFAEAFF. CDR3 coding DNA: TGTGCCAGCCTAGAAGACTCTAGACAGGGATTCGCTGAAGCTTTCTTT.

This clone was found once. The rearrangement links TRBV6-1 to TRBJ1-2; maybe TRBD1 (6 bases). Germline V gene sequence: CDR1 MNHNS, CDR2 SASEGT. V was cut by 3 bases and J by 10 bases, with 15 bases left in between. There are 13 residues in the CDR3. CDR3 residues: CASSDAWTDVYTF. CDR3 in DNA: TGTGCCAGCAGTGACGCCTGGACAGACGTCTACACCTTC.

The genes are TRBV15 and TRBJ2-7, with a tentative D call TRBD1 (5 bases). Between the trimmed V and J ends, which lost 1 base and 1 base, there was a span of 14 bases. This CDR3 contains 16 residues. CDR1 and CDR2 from the germline V gene are LNHNV and YYDKDF (reference sequence). CDR3 in DNA: TGTGCCACCAGCAGAGGTTTTTGGGGCGATTCCTACGAGCAGTACTTC. Translated, it gives CATSRGFWGDSYEQYF.

This clone was found a few times. The CDR3 DNA sequence: TGTGCCAGCAGCCAAACCCCCAGGACTGTTGAAAAACTGTTTTTT. Its protein is CASSQTPRTVEKLFF. This rearrangement joins TRBV21-1 to TRBJ1-4. TRBV21-1 is an annotated pseudogene. CDR3 length equals 15 residues.

The V call is TRBV5-6, the J call TRBJ1-3, with D uncertain. The CDR3 has 12 residues. The V and J ends lost 3 bases and 4 bases respectively, with 5 bases between them. From germline, CDR1 is SGHDT and CDR2 YYEEEE. The CDR3 DNA follows: TGTGCCAGCAGCTACGAAGGAAACACCATATATTTT. This translates into CASSYEGNTIYF.

The CDR3 region has the DNA TGTGCCAGCAGTCATATTGGGCGGGGCGGCACAGATACGCAGTATTTT. Its protein product is CASSHIGRGGTDTQYF. The gene calls are TRBV4-2 and TRBJ2-3, with D possibly being TRBD2 (6 bases). CDR1 and CDR2 from the germline V gene are LGHNA and YNFKEQ. Trimming removed 6 bases at V and 1 base at J, with 17 bases between. The CDR3 is 16 residues long.

The chain combines TRBV5-4 with TRBJ2-5; 7 nucleotides agree with TRBD1. The V and J ends lost 4 bases and 5 bases, in that order; junction bases with no gene match: 5. The length of the CDR3 is 13 residues. Germline assignment: CDR1 SGHNT and CDR2 YYREEE (reference sequence). CDR3 DNA sequence: TGTGCCAGCAGCCAGACAGGGATGGAGACCCAGTACTTC. Translating gives CASSQTGMETQYF.

This clone was seen only a few times. The rearrangement joins TRBV28 to TRBJ2-5; TRBD2 matches 11 bases. Germline V CDR1 and CDR2: MDHEN, SYDVKM. CDR3 length: 15 residues. V gave up 7 bases and J gave up 5 bases; unmatched junction bases: 9. The CDR3: CASTLAGGGGETQYF. CDR3 bases: TGTGCCAGCACCCTAGCGGGAGGAGGTGGGGAGACCCAGTACTTC.

This clone was counted once. The chain recombines TRBV7-6 with TRBJ2-1; tentative D call: TRBD2 (5 bases). The germline V gene has CDR1 SGHVS and CDR2 FNYEAQ. The CDR3 has 13 amino acids. Trimming removed 3 bases from V and 9 bases from J, with 12 bases in between. CDR3 sequence: CASSFPPSFEQFF. DNA for the CDR3: TGTGCCAGCAGCTTCCCACCTAGCTTTGAGCAGTTCTTC.

The chain couples TRBV18 to TRBJ2-3; TRBD2 agrees at 11 bases. The CDR3 contains 16 residues. V gave up 3 bases and J gave up 5 bases; unmatched junction bases: 7. Germline CDR1 reads KGHSH; CDR2 reads LQKENI. In DNA form, the CDR3 reads TGTGCCAGCTCACCCTATAGCGGGAGGGCCGAAGATACGCAGTATTTT. Protein sequence: CASSPYSGRAEDTQYF.

This clone came up once. The genes are TRBV11-2 and TRBJ2-7, with no clear D. Trimming removed 1 base from V and 4 bases from J, with 8 bases in between. Per germline, CDR1 SGHAT and CDR2 FQNNGV. The CDR3 has 13 amino acids. The CDR3 region is CASSLAAGYEQYF. The CDR3 coding sequence is TGTGCCAGCAGCTTAGCGGCCGGGTACGAGCAGTACTTC.

This clone was seen a handful of times. The J gene is TRBJ1-1, the V gene TRBV9; TRBD1 matches at 7 bases. Per the germline V gene, CDR1 is SGDLS and CDR2 is YYNGEE. The CDR3 consists of 18 residues. Losses at the gene ends were 0 bases for V and 4 bases for J; bases not matched to a gene: 15. The CDR3 nucleotides read TGTGCCAGCAGCGTAGCGGGGTCGGGGAGTAGACAGGGCACTGAAGCTTTCTTT. Its protein product is CASSVAGSGSRQGTEAFF.

V gene TRBV25-1 combines with J gene TRBJ2-5, with D perhaps given as TRBD1 or TRBD2 (5 bases each). The CDR3 length is 16 residues. Germline assignment: CDR1 MGHDK and CDR2 SYGVNS. V dropped 4 bases and J dropped 2 bases, with 17 bases sitting between them. CDR3 sequence reads: CASSGGAWSSQETQYF. The CDR3 coding sequence is TGTGCCAGCAGTGGAGGGGCTTGGTCTAGTCAAGAGACCCAGTACTTC.

The chain joins TRBV29-1 to TRBJ2-7, with D tentatively TRBD2 (5 bases). From germline, CDR1 is SQVTM and CDR2 ANQGSEA. V dropped 7 bases and J dropped 7 bases, with 17 bases sitting between them. The CDR3 contains 12 residues. This CDR3 reads CSAYTEPGEQYF. DNA of the CDR3: TGCAGCGCATATACGGAGCCGGGGGAGCAGTACTTC.

In its sample, this clone was seen a few times. V usage is TRBV6-1 and J usage is TRBJ1-5, with 7 bases that match TRBD1. CDR3 length: 16 amino acids. Trimming cost V 1 base and J 6 bases; bases outside gene matches: 9. Germline V lookup: CDR1 MNHNS, CDR2 SASEGT. The CDR3 DNA sequence: TGTGCCAGCAGTGAAGGTGAGGGGGCGTTGGGTCAGCCCCAGCATTTT. Amino acids: CASSEGEGALGQPQHF.